These 6 T cell receptor beta chains came from one sample sequenced in a study of OX40 agonist ivuxolimab in advanced cancers. The protocol was immunoSEQ multiplex PCR, while the TCRdb copy is restricted to in-frame clones and leaves out a portion. The table includes some 65,000 clones, 85% detected once. Sequenced material: CD4+ or CD8+ T cells sorted from blood, taken in a trial of the OX40 agonist ivuxolimab. The receptors shown here come from an adult with an advanced solid tumor such as melanoma, head and neck, liver or kidney cancer.

This clone was detected only a few times. The chain carries TRBV5-1 and TRBJ2-5, with 16 nucleotides matching TRBD2. CDR1 and CDR2 (germline): SGHRS, YFSETQ. The V gene end was trimmed by 3 bases and the J gene end by 4 bases; junction bases not matched to a gene: 6. This CDR3 is 17 amino acids long. CDR3 loop: CASSSGLAGGSGETQYF. In DNA, the CDR3 is TGCGCCAGCAGCTCGGGACTAGCGGGAGGGTCGGGAGAGACCCAGTACTTC. Full variable domain (missing parts from reference TRBV5-1 and TRBJ2-5): KAGVTQTPRYLIKTRGQQVTLSCSPISGHRSVSWYQQTPGQGLQFLFEYFSETQRNKGNFPGRFSGRQFSNSRSEMNVSTLELGDSALYLCASSSGLAGGSGETQYFGPGTRLLVL.

The rearrangement joins TRBV30 to TRBJ2-1; perhaps TRBD2 as D (5 bases). The length of the CDR3 is 18 residues. With 0 bases removed from V and 4 bases from J, the gap between germline ends came to 22 bases. Germline CDR1 is GTSNPN and CDR2 is SVGIG (reference sequence). This CDR3 reads CAWSVRGSPTPHYNEQFF. CDR3 sequence (DNA): TGTGCCTGGAGTGTACGGGGATCTCCGACGCCTCATTACAATGAGCAGTTCTTC.

The J gene is TRBJ2-7, the V gene TRBV5-1; 8 bases line up with TRBD1. Germline CDR1 is SGHRS and CDR2 is YFSETQ. This CDR3 comprises 13 residues. V shed 4 bases and J 4 bases; nucleotides not matched to a gene: 4. The CDR3 DNA reads TGCGCCAGCAGCCCAGGGGGCGGGTACGAGCAGTACTTC. Protein sequence: CASSPGGGYEQYF.

The genes are TRBV10-3 and TRBJ1-3, with 7 bases that match TRBD1. The CDR3 length is 16 residues. The V segment lost 6 bases and the J segment 0 bases; nucleotides outside the gene matches: 8. The V gene's germline CDR1 is ENHRY and CDR2 SYGVKD. The DNA of the CDR3 is TGTGCCATCAGCCCAGGGGGGGCGAGCTCTGGAAACACCATATATTTT. This gives the protein CAISPGGASSGNTIYF.

The gene calls are TRBV11-1 and TRBJ2-7, with 10 bases fitting TRBD2. This CDR3 is built from 15 residues. V gave up 3 bases and J gave up 4 bases; unmatched junction bases: 6. CDR1 and CDR2 (germline): SGHAT, FQDESV (reference sequence). The CDR3 nucleotides read TGTGCCAGCAGCTTGGTGGGACTAGCGACTTACGAGCAGTACTTC. As protein: CASSLVGLATYEQYF. Combining the CDR3 with reference TRBV11-1 and TRBJ2-7 gives the whole variable domain EAEVAQSPRYKITEKSQAVAFWCDPISGHATLYWYRQILGQGPELLVQFQDESVVDDSQLPKDRFSAERLKGVDSTLKIQPAELGDSAMYLCASSLVGLATYEQYFGPGTRLTVT.

V and J are TRBV2 and TRBJ1-5; possible D gene TRBD1, 5 bases. Germline V gene sequence: CDR1 SNHLY, CDR2 FYNNEI. V gave up 0 bases and J gave up 6 bases, with 15 bases separating them. This CDR3 comprises 16 residues. The CDR3 loop reads CASSEALTAGSQPQHF. The CDR3 DNA follows: TGTGCCAGCAGTGAAGCGCTTACGGCAGGGAGTCAGCCCCAGCATTTT.